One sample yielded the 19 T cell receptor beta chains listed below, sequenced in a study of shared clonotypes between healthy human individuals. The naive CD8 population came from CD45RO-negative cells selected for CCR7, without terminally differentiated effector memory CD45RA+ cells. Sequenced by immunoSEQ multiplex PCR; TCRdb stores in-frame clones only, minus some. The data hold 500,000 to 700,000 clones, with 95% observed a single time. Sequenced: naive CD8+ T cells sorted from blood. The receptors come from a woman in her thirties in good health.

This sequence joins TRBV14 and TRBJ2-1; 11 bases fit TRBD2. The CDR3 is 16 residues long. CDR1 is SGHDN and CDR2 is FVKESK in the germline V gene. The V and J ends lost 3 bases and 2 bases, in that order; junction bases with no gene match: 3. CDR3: CASSQILAGAYNEQFF. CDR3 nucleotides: TGTGCCAGCAGCCAGATACTAGCGGGAGCCTACAATGAGCAGTTCTTC.

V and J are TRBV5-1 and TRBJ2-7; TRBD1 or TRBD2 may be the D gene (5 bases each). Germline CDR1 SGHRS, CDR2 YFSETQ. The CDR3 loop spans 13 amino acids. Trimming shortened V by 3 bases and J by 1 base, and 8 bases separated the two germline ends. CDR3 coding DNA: TGCGCCAGCAGCTGGGACGAGTCCTACGAGCAGTACTTC. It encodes CASSWDESYEQYF. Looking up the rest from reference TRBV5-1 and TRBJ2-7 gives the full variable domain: KAGVTQTPRYLIKTRGQQVTLSCSPISGHRSVSWYQQTPGQGLQFLFEYFSETQRNKGNFPGRFSGRQFSNSRSEMNVSTLELGDSALYLCASSWDESYEQYFGPGTRLTVT.

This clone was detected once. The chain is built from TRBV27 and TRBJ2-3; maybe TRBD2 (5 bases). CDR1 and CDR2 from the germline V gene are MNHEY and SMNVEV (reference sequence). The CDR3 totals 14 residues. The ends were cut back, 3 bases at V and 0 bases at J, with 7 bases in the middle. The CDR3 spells CASSLLASTDTQYF. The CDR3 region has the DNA TGTGCCAGCAGTTTGCTAGCTAGCACAGATACGCAGTATTTT.

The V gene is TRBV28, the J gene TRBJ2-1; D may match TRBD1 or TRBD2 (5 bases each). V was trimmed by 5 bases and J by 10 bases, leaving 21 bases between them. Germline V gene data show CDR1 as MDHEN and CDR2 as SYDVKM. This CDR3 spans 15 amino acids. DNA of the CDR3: TGTGCCAGCAGTCCCGGCGGGTATCGGTGGGGCGAGCAGTTCTTC. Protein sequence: CASSPGGYRWGEQFF. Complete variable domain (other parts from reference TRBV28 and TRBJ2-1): DVKVTQSSRYLVKRTGEKVFLECVQDMDHENMFWYRQDPGLGLRLIYFSYDVKMKEKGDIPEGYSVSREKKERFSLILESASTNQTSMYLCASSPGGYRWGEQFFGPGTRLTVL.

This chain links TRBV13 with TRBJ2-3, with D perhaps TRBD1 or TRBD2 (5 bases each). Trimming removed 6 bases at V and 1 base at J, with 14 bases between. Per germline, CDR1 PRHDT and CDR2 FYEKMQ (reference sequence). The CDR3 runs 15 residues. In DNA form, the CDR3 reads TGTGCCAGCAGATCCGGGGCGTCCGGCACAGATACGCAGTATTTT. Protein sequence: CASRSGASGTDTQYF.

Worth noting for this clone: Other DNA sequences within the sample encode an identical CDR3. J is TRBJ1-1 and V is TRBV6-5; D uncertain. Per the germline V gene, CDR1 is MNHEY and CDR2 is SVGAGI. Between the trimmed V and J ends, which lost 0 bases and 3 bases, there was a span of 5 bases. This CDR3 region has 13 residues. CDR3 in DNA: TGTGCCAGCAGTTACTCAGGGTACACTGAAGCTTTCTTT. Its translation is CASSYSGYTEAFF.

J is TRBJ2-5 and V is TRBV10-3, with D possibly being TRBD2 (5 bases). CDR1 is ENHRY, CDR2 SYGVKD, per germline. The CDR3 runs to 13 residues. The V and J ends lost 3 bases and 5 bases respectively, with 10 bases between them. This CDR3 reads CAISDSVGETQYF. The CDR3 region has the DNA TGTGCCATCAGTGATAGCGTTGGGGAGACCCAGTACTTC.

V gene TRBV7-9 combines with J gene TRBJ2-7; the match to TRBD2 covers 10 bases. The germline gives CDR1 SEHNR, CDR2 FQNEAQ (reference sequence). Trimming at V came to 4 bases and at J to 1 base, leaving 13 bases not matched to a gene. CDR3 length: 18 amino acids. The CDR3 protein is CASSSFPRTSGASYEQYF. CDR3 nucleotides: TGTGCCAGCAGCTCCTTCCCCCGAACTAGCGGGGCATCCTACGAGCAGTACTTC. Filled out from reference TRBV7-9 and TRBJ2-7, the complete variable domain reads DTGVSQNPRHKITKRGQNVTFRCDPISEHNRLYWYRQTLGQGPEFLTYFQNEAQLEKSRLLSDRFSAERPKGSFSTLEIQRTEQGDSAMYLCASSSFPRTSGASYEQYFGPGTRLTVT.

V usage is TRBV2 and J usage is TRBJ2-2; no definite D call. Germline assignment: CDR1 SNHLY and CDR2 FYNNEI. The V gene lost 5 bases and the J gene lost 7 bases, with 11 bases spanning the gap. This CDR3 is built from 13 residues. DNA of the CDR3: TGTGCCAGCAGTTTACCCGGTAACGGGGAGCTGTTTTTT. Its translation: CASSLPGNGELFF.

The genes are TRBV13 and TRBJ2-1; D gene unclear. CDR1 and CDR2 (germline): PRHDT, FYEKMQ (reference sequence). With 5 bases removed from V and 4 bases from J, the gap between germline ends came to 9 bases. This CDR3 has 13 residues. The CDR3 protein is CASSLFGYNEQFF. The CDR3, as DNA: TGTGCCAGCAGCCTCTTCGGTTACAATGAGCAGTTCTTC.

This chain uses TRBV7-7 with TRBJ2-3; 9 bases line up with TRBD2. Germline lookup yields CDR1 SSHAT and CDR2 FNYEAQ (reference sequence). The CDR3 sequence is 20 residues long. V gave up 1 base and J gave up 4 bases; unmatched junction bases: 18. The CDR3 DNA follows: TGTGCCAGCAGCTTAGAACGGGCCTTCGGGCTAGCGGGATTGGCAGATACGCAGTATTTT. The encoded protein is CASSLERAFGLAGLADTQYF.

The CDR3 sequence is CASNEDGGSYNEQFF. For the CDR3, the DNA is TGTGCCAGTAACGAGGACGGGGGCTCCTACAATGAGCAGTTCTTC. This chain uses TRBV19 with TRBJ2-1, with a weak D call TRBD2 (6 bases). Trimming shortened V by 7 bases and J by 0 bases, and 13 bases separated the two germline ends. CDR1 LNHDA and CDR2 SQIVND come from the germline V gene (reference sequence). The CDR3 totals 15 residues.

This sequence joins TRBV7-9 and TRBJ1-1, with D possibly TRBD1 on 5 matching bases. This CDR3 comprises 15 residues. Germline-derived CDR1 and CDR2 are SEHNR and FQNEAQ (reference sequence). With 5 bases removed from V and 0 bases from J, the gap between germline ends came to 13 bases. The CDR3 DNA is TGTGCCAGCAGCGCCTACTTGGGGCTGAACACTGAAGCTTTCTTT. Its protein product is CASSAYLGLNTEAFF.

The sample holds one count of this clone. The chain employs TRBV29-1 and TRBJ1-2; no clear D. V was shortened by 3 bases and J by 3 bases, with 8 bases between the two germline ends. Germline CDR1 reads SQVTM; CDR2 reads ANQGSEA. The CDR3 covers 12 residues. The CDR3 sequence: CSVEAEDYGYTF. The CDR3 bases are TGCAGCGTTGAGGCAGAAGACTATGGCTACACCTTC.

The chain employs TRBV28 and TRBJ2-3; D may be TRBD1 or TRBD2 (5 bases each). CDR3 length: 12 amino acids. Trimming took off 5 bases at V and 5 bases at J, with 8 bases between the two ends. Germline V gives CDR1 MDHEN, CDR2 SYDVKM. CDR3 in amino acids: CASSRDQDTQYF. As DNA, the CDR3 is TGTGCCAGCAGTAGGGACCAAGATACGCAGTATTTT.

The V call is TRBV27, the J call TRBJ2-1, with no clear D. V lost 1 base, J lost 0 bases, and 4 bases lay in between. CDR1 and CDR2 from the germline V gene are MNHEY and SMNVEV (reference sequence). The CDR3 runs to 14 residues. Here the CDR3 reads CASSLYSSYNEQFF. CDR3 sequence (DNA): TGTGCCAGCAGTTTATATAGCTCCTACAATGAGCAGTTCTTC.

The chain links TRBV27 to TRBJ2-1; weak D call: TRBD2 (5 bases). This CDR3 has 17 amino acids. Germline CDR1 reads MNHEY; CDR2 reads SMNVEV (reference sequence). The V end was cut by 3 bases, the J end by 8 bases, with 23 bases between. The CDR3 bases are TGTGCCAGCAGTTTTTCTACCGGGGAACGGTTAATCGATGAGCAGTTCTTC. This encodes CASSFSTGERLIDEQFF.

In DNA form, the CDR3 reads TGTGCCAGCAATAGAGGGGCAGCCGTCTCTGGAAACACCATATATTTT. Amino acids: CASNRGAAVSGNTIYF. The chain recombines TRBV2 with TRBJ1-3, with a possible D match to TRBD1 (5 bases). V was pared by 7 bases and J by 0 bases, with 16 bases between. Looked up from germline, CDR1 is SNHLY and CDR2 is FYNNEI. The CDR3 has 16 amino acids.

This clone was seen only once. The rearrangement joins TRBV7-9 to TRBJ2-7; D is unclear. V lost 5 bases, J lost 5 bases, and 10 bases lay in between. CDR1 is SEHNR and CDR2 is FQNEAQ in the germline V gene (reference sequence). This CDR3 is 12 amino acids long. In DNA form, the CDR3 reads TGTGCCAGCAGCCCCCGCCCCAACGAGCAGTACTTC. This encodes CASSPRPNEQYF.